The 26 T cell receptor beta chains below were found in one sample sequenced in a study of blood T cells in healthy people across ages. A second roughly 7 to 11 cycle PCR used barcoded and J-beta primers. MiXCR, run by TCRdb on the 5' RACE reads, gives a single entry per CDR3 protein. The sample holds more than 650,000 distinct CDR3 sequences, about a fifth seen once. The sample comprised blood. Source of these receptors: a man between 65 and 85 years old in good health.

In DNA, the CDR3 is TGCGCCAGCAGCCAAGATCGCCGGTTGGGGACGCAGTATTTT. Translation gives CASSQDRRLGTQYF. The V and J genes are TRBV4-1 and TRBJ2-3; D is undetermined. The CDR3 runs to 14 residues. The germline V gene has CDR1 MGHRA and CDR2 YSYEKL. V lost 0 bases and J lost 9, with 13 bases in between.

This chain uses TRBV12-3 or TRBV12-4 with TRBJ2-3; either TRBD1 or TRBD2 may supply D (5 bases each). Trimming cost V 6 bases and J 2 bases, with 15 bases left between them. The CDR3 has 15 residues. CDR3 protein: CASSPTLGVTDTQYF. CDR3 DNA sequence: TGTGCCAGCAGCCCCACCCTGGGGGTCACAGATACGCAGTATTTT.

The sample holds a few counts of this clonotype. The rearrangement uses TRBV6-2 or TRBV6-3 and TRBJ2-3; D is unresolved. The CDR3 is 15 amino acids. CDR1 and CDR2 (germline): MNHEY, SVGEGT. Trimming pared 3 bases from V and 1 base from J, leaving 11 bases between. CDR3 DNA: TGTGCCAGCAGTTATGCAGTTTTGGGCACAGATACGCAGTATTTT. This codes for CASSYAVLGTDTQYF.

The chain employs TRBV6-5 and TRBJ2-7, with TRBD1 as a possible D gene (5 bases). This CDR3 contains 13 residues. V shed 7 bases and J shed 3 bases, with 13 bases lying between them. Looked up from germline, CDR1 is MNHEY and CDR2 is SVGAGI. The CDR3 sequence: CASTGDRFYEQYF. CDR3 nucleotide sequence: TGTGCCAGCACCGGAGACAGATTCTACGAGCAGTACTTC.

The V gene is TRBV19, the J gene TRBJ1-5; D call uncertain. The V gene's germline CDR1 is LNHDA and CDR2 SQIVND (reference sequence). V lost 8 bases and J lost 2, with 13 bases in between. The CDR3 spans 14 residues. This CDR3 reads CASRGDYGNQPQHF. The CDR3 DNA reads as TGTGCCAGTCGGGGAGATTATGGCAATCAGCCCCAGCATTTT.

V and J are TRBV20-1 and TRBJ1-1; possible D gene TRBD1, 5 bases. The CDR3 is 14 amino acids. Germline CDR1 reads DFQATT; CDR2 reads SNEGSKA (reference sequence). Trimming took off 1 base at V and 4 bases at J, with 13 bases between the two ends. The CDR3 DNA is TGCAGTGCTAGAGGTGTGGGGGGAACCACTGAAGCTTTCTTT. Protein product: CSARGVGGTTEAFF.

The genes are TRBV15 and TRBJ1-1; 7 bases align to TRBD1. The germline CDR1 and CDR2 sequences are LNHNV and YYDKDF (reference sequence). V shed 3 bases and J 11 bases; nucleotides not matched to a gene: 3. This CDR3 is built from 11 residues. The chain's CDR3 is CATSRDRYAFF. The DNA of the CDR3 is TGTGCCACCAGCAGGGACAGGTACGCTTTCTTT.

The chain uses TRBV6-2 or TRBV6-3 and TRBJ2-7, with 10 nucleotides matching TRBD2. Germline CDR1 and CDR2: MNHEY and SVGEGT. Trimming took 6 bases from V and 7 from J; bases not matched to a gene: 6. This CDR3 has 13 residues. In DNA, the CDR3 is TGTGCCAGCAGCCCTAGCGGGAGTGGTGAGCAGTACGTC. This translates into CASSPSGSGEQYV.

The rearrangement uses TRBV24-1 and TRBJ2-1, with TRBD1 matching 9 bases. The CDR3 runs 16 residues. Germline CDR1 and CDR2: KGHDR and SFDVKD. Trimming removed 4 bases from V and 2 bases from J; junction bases left unmatched: 5. The DNA for the CDR3 is TGTGCCACCAGTGACCCTACAGGGGGCGCCTACAATGAGCAGTTCTTC. Translated, it gives CATSDPTGGAYNEQFF.

V gene TRBV5-1 combines with J gene TRBJ2-1; 7 bases line up with TRBD2. The CDR3 loop spans 14 amino acids. Unmatched junction bases numbered 8, after V lost 2 bases and J lost 9 bases. The V gene's germline CDR1 is SGHRS and CDR2 YFSETQ. The CDR3 DNA follows: TGCGCCAGCAGCTTCGGCGGGGAGGGAGGTGAGCAGTTCTTC. The encoded protein is CASSFGGEGGEQFF.

This clonotype was picked up a small number of times. The chain links TRBV20-1 to TRBJ1-6, with D perhaps TRBD1 (5 bases). In germline, CDR1 is DFQATT, CDR2 SNEGSKA (reference sequence). V was trimmed by 5 bases and J by 8 bases, leaving 19 bases between them. The CDR3 is 15 amino acids. The CDR3 DNA reads TGCAGTGCTTCTCTTGGGACGGAGGGATATTCACCCCTCCACTTT. Protein sequence: CSASLGTEGYSPLHF.

This clonotype has just a few counts. The chain recombines TRBV20-1 with TRBJ2-5; TRBD2 might be the D (6 bases). Trimming stripped 3 bases from V and 2 bases from J, with 13 bases between. The CDR3 spans 14 residues. Germline V CDR1 and CDR2: DFQATT, SNEGSKA (reference sequence). CDR3 DNA: TGCAGTGCTAGTGGACTGGGGAGGCAAGAGACCCAGTACTTC. This translates into CSASGLGRQETQYF.

In its sample, this clonotype was seen many times. The chain employs TRBV7-8 and TRBJ1-1, with unresolved D. Deletions cut 6 bases from V and 8 bases from J, with 10 bases between. The CDR3 covers 11 residues. Germline CDR1 is SGHVS and CDR2 is FQNEAQ. Here the CDR3 reads CASRILNEAFF. Here the CDR3 DNA reads TGTGCCAGCAGGATCTTGAACGAAGCTTTCTTT.

This clonotype has more than one count but fewer than ten. J is TRBJ2-1 and V is TRBV6-2 or TRBV6-3, with TRBD1 identical over 8 bases. The CDR3 sequence is 16 residues long. J lost 5 bases, V lost 3 bases, and 9 bases had no gene match. In germline, CDR1 is MNHEY, CDR2 SVGEGT. This chain's CDR3 is CASSYRATGDHNEQFF. Here the CDR3 DNA reads TGTGCCAGCAGTTATAGGGCGACAGGGGACCACAATGAGCAGTTCTTC.

The chain is built from TRBV12-3 or TRBV12-4 and TRBJ2-2; no reliable D call. There are 13 residues in the CDR3. The germline V and J ends were trimmed by 6 bases and 5 bases, with 10 bases remaining between them. CDR3 nucleotide sequence: TGTGCCAGCAGCTACGAGATTACCGGGGAGCTGTTTTTT. Translation gives CASSYEITGELFF.

J is TRBJ2-6 and V is TRBV6-5; maybe TRBD2 (7 bases). CDR1 is MNHEY, CDR2 SVGAGI, per germline. Trimming left V 2 bases short and J 2 bases short, with 10 bases between. The CDR3 is 16 residues long. The CDR3 bases are TGTGCCAGCAGTTACGAGGGGGGGCCTGGGGCCAACGTCCTGACTTTC. Protein: CASSYEGGPGANVLTF.

In this sample, this clonotype turned up a few times. The chain uses TRBV7-2 and TRBJ1-1, with 7 bases matching TRBD1. The CDR3 totals 15 residues. With V trimmed by 1 base and J by 1 base, 3 bases remained unmatched. Germline V gene data show CDR1 as SGHTA and CDR2 as FQGNSA. As DNA, the CDR3 is TGTGCCAGCAGCTTAGTTCCAGGGGGGAACACTGAAGCTTTCTTT. It specifies CASSLVPGGNTEAFF.

CDR3 protein: CASSPGQTYNYGYTF. The DNA of the CDR3 is TGTGCCAGCAGCCCCGGACAGACTTATAACTATGGCTACACCTTC. The rearrangement joins TRBV7-9 to TRBJ1-2, with D possibly matching TRBD1 (6 bases). Per germline, CDR1 SEHNR and CDR2 FQNEAQ (reference sequence). The V and J ends lost 5 bases and 1 base respectively, with 14 bases between them. The CDR3 is made up of 15 amino acids.

This chain connects TRBV7-2 to TRBJ2-2; D uncertain. Looked up from germline, CDR1 is SGHTA and CDR2 is FQGNSA. This CDR3 spans 13 amino acids. V shed 1 base and J shed 7 bases, with 7 bases lying between them. CDR3 residues: CASSLETYGELFF. The CDR3 coding sequence is TGTGCCAGCAGCTTAGAGACTTACGGGGAGCTGTTTTTT.

V and J are TRBV29-1 and TRBJ2-7; 8 bases align to TRBD1. The CDR3 is made up of 15 amino acids. Per germline, CDR1 SQVTM and CDR2 ANQGSEA. V lost 4 bases to trimming and J lost 2 bases; unmatched junction nucleotides: 10. CDR3 region: CSVAPDRELTYEQYV. In DNA form, the CDR3 reads TGCAGCGTTGCCCCGGACAGGGAGTTGACCTACGAGCAGTACGTC.

The J gene is TRBJ2-1, the V gene TRBV5-1; D not certain. The assigned J gene may be wrong: the sequence end matches TRBJ2-5 better. The CDR3 totals 14 residues. Germline V lookup: CDR1 SGHRS, CDR2 YFSETQ. DNA of the CDR3: TGCGCCAGCAGCTTGGACAGTATGCAAGAGACCCAGTACTTC. It is translated as CASSLDSMQETQYF.

This clonotype has only a few counts. The rearrangement uses TRBV29-1 and TRBJ2-1; 8 bases fit TRBD1. The CDR3 has 14 residues. Trimming cost V 6 bases and J 4 bases; bases outside gene matches: 8. Germline V lookup: CDR1 SQVTM, CDR2 ANQGSEA. In DNA, the CDR3 is TGCAGCGTCGTGACAGGGGTCCTGTACAATGAGCAGTTCTTC. The encoded protein is CSVVTGVLYNEQFF.

This sequence joins TRBV3-1 and TRBJ1-2; D is unclear. V lost 3 bases and J 7 bases, leaving 15 bases between the germline ends. This CDR3 is 14 amino acids long. Germline V gene data show CDR1 as LGHDT and CDR2 as YNNKEL (reference sequence). CDR3 region: CASSQGVHRFGYTF. CDR3 bases: TGTGCCAGCAGCCAGGGAGTCCACCGTTTTGGCTACACCTTC.

This clonotype was seen only once. V is TRBV9 and J is TRBJ2-1; 7 bases fit TRBD1. Germline V CDR1 and CDR2: SGDLS, YYNGEE. V shed 0 bases, J shed 7 bases, and the junction held 4 bases outside the gene matches. CDR3 length: 14 amino acids. This chain's CDR3 is CASSVEAGGNEQFF. The CDR3 DNA reads as TGTGCCAGCAGCGTAGAGGCAGGGGGAAATGAGCAGTTCTTC.

The chain recombines TRBV20-1 with TRBJ2-3; no firm D call. In germline, CDR1 is DFQATT, CDR2 SNEGSKA (reference sequence). V shed 6 bases and J shed 4 bases, with 11 bases lying between them. There are 12 residues in the CDR3. In DNA form, the CDR3 reads TGCAGTGCCCGGGCCCCGGCAGATACGCAGTATTTT. Translating gives CSARAPADTQYF.

This clonotype was seen a handful of times. The CDR3 reads CSATVASGSSTDTQYF. In nucleotides, the CDR3 is TGCAGTGCCACTGTCGCTAGCGGGAGTTCGACAGATACGCAGTATTTT. V and J are TRBV20-1 and TRBJ2-3; 10 positions agree with TRBD2. Per the germline V gene, CDR1 is DFQATT and CDR2 is SNEGSKA (reference sequence). The CDR3 has 16 amino acids. The V and J ends lost 6 bases and 3 bases, in that order; junction bases with no gene match: 12.